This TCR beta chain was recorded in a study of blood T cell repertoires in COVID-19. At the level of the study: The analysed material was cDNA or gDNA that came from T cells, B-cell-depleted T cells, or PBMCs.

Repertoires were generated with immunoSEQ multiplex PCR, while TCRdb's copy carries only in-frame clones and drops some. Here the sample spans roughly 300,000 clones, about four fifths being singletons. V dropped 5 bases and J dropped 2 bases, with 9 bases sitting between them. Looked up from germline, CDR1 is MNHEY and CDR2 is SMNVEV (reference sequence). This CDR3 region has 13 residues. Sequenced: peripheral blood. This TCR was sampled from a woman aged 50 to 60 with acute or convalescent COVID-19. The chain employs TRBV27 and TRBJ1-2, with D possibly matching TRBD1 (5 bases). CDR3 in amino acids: CASSPGGNYGYTF. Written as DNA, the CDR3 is TGTGCCAGCAGTCCTGGGGGGAACTATGGCTACACCTTC.